The 9 T cell receptor beta chains below come from one sample, sequenced in a study of blood T cell repertoires in COVID-19. Clones were read by immunoSEQ multiplex PCR, and TCRdb kept only the in-frame ones, dropping some. The sample has under 200,000 clones, 75% to 85% seen once. The sample comprised peripheral blood. These receptors were collected from an older woman with COVID-19, enrolled during active disease.

The CDR3, as DNA: TGTGCCAGCAGCTTAGCACAGGGCGGCACCGGGGAGCTGTTTTTT. This encodes CASSLAQGGTGELFF. The chain employs TRBV11-1 and TRBJ2-2; D possibly corresponds to TRBD1 (6 bases). The CDR3 covers 15 residues. Germline loops: CDR1 SGHAT, CDR2 FQDESV (reference sequence). V was cut by 0 bases and J by 4 bases, with 9 bases left in between. Full variable domain (remainder filled in from reference TRBV11-1 and TRBJ2-2): EAEVAQSPRYKITEKSQAVAFWCDPISGHATLYWYRQILGQGPELLVQFQDESVVDDSQLPKDRFSAERLKGVDSTLKIQPAELGDSAMYLCASSLAQGGTGELFFGEGSRLTVL.

The chain has TRBV10-3 and TRBJ2-2, with D maybe TRBD1 (6 bases). The CDR3 totals 15 residues. Trimming removed 4 bases from V and 3 bases from J, with 12 bases in between. Germline V gene data show CDR1 as ENHRY and CDR2 as SYGVKD. Written as DNA, the CDR3 is TGTGCCATCAGTGGGACCCGGACAGACACCGGGGAGCTGTTTTTT. Residues: CAISGTRTDTGELFF.

This chain uses TRBV5-1 with TRBJ2-2; 9 bases match TRBD1. After removal of 3 bases from V and 6 bases from J, the junction contained 9 bases not matched to a gene. The length of the CDR3 is 16 residues. Germline V gene data show CDR1 as SGHRS and CDR2 as YFSETQ. The CDR3 loop is CASSSLTGGSAGELFF. The CDR3 bases are TGCGCCAGCAGCTCACTTACAGGGGGCAGTGCCGGGGAGCTGTTTTTT.

The chain employs TRBV5-4 and TRBJ2-7; D might be TRBD2 (6 bases). The germline V gene encodes CDR1 SGHNT and CDR2 YYREEE (reference sequence). The CDR3 is 15 amino acids. V lost 4 bases and J 0 bases, leaving 14 bases between the germline ends. This CDR3 reads CASSPNAGHSYEQYF. The CDR3 nucleotides read TGTGCCAGCAGCCCAAACGCGGGGCACTCCTACGAGCAGTACTTC.

The chain couples TRBV5-1 to TRBJ1-4; TRBD1 aligns across 8 bases. The germline V gene encodes CDR1 SGHRS and CDR2 YFSETQ. This CDR3 contains 15 residues. J gave up 3 bases and V 3 bases, and 4 bases lay outside the gene matches. The DNA for the CDR3 is TGCGCCAGCAGCTGGTTGGACAGGGCTAATGAAAAACTGTTTTTT. It codes for CASSWLDRANEKLFF.

This clone was observed a few times. The chain joins TRBV7-9 to TRBJ2-1; 9 bases line up with TRBD2. CDR1 is SEHNR, CDR2 FQNEAQ, per germline (reference sequence). The CDR3 is 15 amino acids. V was pared by 5 bases and J by 4 bases, with 6 bases of the junction left unmatched. The chain's CDR3 is CASSLSSGVYNEQFF. DNA of the CDR3: TGTGCCAGCAGCCTTTCTAGCGGGGTTTACAATGAGCAGTTCTTC.

The J gene is TRBJ2-1, the V gene TRBV7-9; TRBD2 matches 7 bases. The trim removed 1 base at V and 5 bases at J, leaving 5 bases unmatched. Germline CDR1 is SEHNR and CDR2 is FQNEAQ (reference sequence). This CDR3 contains 15 residues. The CDR3 region is CASSLGAGAHNEQFF. CDR3 coding DNA: TGTGCCAGCAGCTTAGGCGCGGGAGCCCACAATGAGCAGTTCTTC.

V is TRBV2 and J is TRBJ1-1, with 9 bases fitting TRBD1. Per germline, CDR1 SNHLY and CDR2 FYNNEI. The CDR3 spans 15 residues. With V trimmed by 4 bases and J by 1 base, 4 bases remained unmatched. This CDR3 is CASSGQGVGNTEAFF. CDR3 nucleotide sequence: TGTGCCAGCAGTGGACAGGGGGTCGGGAACACTGAAGCTTTCTTT.

This chain connects TRBV29-1 to TRBJ1-1; 8 bases line up with TRBD1. The CDR3 runs 13 residues. V gave up 8 bases and J gave up 4 bases; unmatched junction bases: 9. From germline, CDR1 is SQVTM and CDR2 ANQGSEA. CDR3 in amino acids: CSSQTGEGTEAFF. In DNA, the CDR3 is TGCAGCTCACAGACAGGGGAGGGCACTGAAGCTTTCTTT.